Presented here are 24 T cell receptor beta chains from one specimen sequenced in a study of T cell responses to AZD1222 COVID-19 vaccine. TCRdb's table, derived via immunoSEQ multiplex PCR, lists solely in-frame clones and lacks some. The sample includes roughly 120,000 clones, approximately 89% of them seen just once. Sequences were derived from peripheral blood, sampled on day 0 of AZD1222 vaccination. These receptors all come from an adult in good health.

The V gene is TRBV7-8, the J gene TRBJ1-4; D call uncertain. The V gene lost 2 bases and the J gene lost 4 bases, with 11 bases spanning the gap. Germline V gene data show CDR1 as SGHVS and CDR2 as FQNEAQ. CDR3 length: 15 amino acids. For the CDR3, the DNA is TGTGCCAGCAGCTTAATCCCAGGTTTTAATGAAAAACTGTTTTTT. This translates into CASSLIPGFNEKLFF.

The DNA of the CDR3 is TGTGCCAGTAAAGGCTCGGCTCACTCCTACAATGAGCAGTTCTTC. This encodes CASKGSAHSYNEQFF. This chain links TRBV19 with TRBJ2-1; D is undetermined. The CDR3 is 15 amino acids. V gave up 7 bases and J gave up 0 bases, with 13 bases separating them. Germline CDR1 reads LNHDA; CDR2 reads SQIVND (reference sequence).

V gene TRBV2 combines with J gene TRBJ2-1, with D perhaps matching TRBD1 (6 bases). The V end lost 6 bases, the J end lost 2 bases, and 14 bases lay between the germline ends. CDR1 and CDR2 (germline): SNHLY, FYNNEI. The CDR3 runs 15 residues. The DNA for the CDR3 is TGTGCCAGCAGCTCCGAAGGGGGTACCTACAATGAGCAGTTCTTC. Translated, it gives CASSSEGGTYNEQFF.

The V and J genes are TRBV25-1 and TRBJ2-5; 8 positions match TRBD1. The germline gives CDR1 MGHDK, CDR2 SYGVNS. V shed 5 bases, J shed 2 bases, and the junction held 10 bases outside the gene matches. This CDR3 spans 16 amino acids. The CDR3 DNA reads TGTGCCAGCAGTCCTCGGTGGACAGGGTATCAAGAGACCCAGTACTTC. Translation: CASSPRWTGYQETQYF.

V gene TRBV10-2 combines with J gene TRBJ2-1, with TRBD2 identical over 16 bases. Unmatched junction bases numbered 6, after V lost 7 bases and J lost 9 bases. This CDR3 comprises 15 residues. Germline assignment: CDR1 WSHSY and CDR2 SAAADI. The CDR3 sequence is CASKGLAGGPGEQFF. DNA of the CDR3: TGCGCCAGCAAGGGACTAGCGGGGGGGCCGGGTGAGCAGTTCTTC.

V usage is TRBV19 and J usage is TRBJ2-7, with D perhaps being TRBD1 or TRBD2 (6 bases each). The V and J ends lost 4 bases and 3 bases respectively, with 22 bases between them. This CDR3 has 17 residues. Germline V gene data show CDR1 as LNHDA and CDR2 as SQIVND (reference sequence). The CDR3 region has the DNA TGTGCCAGTAGTAAGGGCCGCAGGGGCGCTAGCGTCTACGAGCAGTACTTC. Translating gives CASSKGRRGASVYEQYF.

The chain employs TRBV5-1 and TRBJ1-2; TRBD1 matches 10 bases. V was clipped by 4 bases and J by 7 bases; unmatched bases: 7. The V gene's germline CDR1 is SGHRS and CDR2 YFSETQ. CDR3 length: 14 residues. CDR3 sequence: CASSVSGTGVGYTF. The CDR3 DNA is TGCGCCAGCAGCGTCTCCGGGACAGGGGTTGGCTACACCTTC.

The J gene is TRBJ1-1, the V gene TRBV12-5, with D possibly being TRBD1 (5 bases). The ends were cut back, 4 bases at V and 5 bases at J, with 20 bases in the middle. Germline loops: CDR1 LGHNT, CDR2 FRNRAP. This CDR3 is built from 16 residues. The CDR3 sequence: CASGSGGGAGLTEAFF. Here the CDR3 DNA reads TGTGCTAGTGGTTCGGGGGGTGGGGCAGGTTTAACTGAAGCTTTCTTT.

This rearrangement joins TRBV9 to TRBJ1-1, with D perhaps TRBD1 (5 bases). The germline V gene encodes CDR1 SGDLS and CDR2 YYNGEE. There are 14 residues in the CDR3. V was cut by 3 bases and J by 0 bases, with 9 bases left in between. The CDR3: CASSARAVNTEAFF. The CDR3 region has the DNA TGTGCCAGCAGCGCCAGGGCAGTGAACACTGAAGCTTTCTTT.

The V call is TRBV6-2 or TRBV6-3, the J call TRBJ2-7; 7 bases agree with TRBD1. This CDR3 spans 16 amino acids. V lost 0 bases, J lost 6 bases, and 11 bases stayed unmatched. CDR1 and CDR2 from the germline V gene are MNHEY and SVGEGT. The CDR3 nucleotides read TGTGCCAGCAGTTACTCGTTCCGGGCAGGGGGTGGCGAGCAGTACTTC. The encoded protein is CASSYSFRAGGGEQYF.

CDR3 loop: CASKSHTDTQYF. In DNA form, the CDR3 reads TGTGCCAGCAAGTCCCACACAGATACGCAGTATTTT. The J gene is TRBJ2-3, the V gene TRBV9; D gene unclear. The CDR3 is 12 amino acids. The germline V gene has CDR1 SGDLS and CDR2 YYNGEE. The ends were cut back, 6 bases at V and 2 bases at J, with 7 bases in the middle. The variable domain in full, completed from reference TRBV9 and TRBJ2-3, reads DSGVTQTPKHLITATGQRVTLRCSPRSGDLSVYWYQQSLDQGLQFLIQYYNGEERAKGNILERFSAQQFPDLHSELNLSSLELGDSALYFCASKSHTDTQYFGPGTRLTVL.

CDR3 amino acids: CASSPGGANNEQFF. CDR3 sequence (DNA): TGTGCCAGCAGCCCCGGGGGGGCCAACAATGAGCAGTTCTTC. The gene calls are TRBV7-9 and TRBJ2-1, with 8 nucleotides matching TRBD2. V was clipped by 5 bases and J by 5 bases; unmatched bases: 5. CDR3 length: 14 residues. Germline V CDR1 and CDR2: SEHNR, FQNEAQ (reference sequence).

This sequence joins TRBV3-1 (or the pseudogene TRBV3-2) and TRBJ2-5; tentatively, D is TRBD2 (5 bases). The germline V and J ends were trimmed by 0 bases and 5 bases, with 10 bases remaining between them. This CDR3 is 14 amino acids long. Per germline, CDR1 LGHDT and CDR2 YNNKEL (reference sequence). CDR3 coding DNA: TGTGCCAGCAGCCAAGAACAGAGGGTGGAGACCCAGTACTTC. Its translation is CASSQEQRVETQYF.

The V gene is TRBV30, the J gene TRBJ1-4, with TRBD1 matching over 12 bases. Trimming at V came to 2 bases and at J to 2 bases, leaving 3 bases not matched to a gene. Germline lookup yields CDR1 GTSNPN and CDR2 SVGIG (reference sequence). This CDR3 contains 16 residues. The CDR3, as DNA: TGTGCCTGGAGTAGCGGGACAGGGGGCACTAATGAAAAACTGTTTTTT. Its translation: CAWSSGTGGTNEKLFF.

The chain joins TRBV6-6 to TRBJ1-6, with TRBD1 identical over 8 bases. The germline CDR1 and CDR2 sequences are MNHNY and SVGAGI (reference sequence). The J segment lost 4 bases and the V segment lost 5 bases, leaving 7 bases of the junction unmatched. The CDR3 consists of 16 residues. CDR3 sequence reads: CASSTTGGLYNSPLHF. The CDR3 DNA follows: TGTGCCAGCAGTACCACAGGGGGGCTGTATAATTCACCCCTCCACTTT.

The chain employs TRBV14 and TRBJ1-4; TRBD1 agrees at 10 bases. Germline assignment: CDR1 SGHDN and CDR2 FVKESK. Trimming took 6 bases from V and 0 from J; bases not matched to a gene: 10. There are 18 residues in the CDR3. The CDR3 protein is CASSPGTGDPATNEKLFF. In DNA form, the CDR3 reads TGTGCCAGCAGTCCCGGGACAGGGGACCCTGCAACTAATGAAAAACTGTTTTTT. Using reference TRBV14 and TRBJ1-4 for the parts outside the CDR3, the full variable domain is EAGVTQFPSHSVIEKGQTVTLRCDPISGHDNLYWYRRVMGKEIKFLLHFVKESKQDESGMPNNRFLAERTGGTYSTLKVQPAELEDSGVYFCASSPGTGDPATNEKLFFGSGTQLSVL.

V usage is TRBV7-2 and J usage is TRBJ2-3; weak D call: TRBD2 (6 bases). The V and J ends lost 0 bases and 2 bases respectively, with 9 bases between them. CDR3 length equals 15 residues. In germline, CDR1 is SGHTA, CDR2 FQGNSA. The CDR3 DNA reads TGTGCCAGCAGCTTAGCGGGGGGTTACACAGATACGCAGTATTTT. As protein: CASSLAGGYTDTQYF.

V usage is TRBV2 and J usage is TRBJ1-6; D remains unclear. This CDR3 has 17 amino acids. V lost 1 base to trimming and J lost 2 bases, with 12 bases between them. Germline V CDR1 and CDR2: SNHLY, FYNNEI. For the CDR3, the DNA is TGTGCCAGCAGTGAAGGGGCGGGTAGGACCTATAATTCACCCCTCCACTTT. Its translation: CASSEGAGRTYNSPLHF. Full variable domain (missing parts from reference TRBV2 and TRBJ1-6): EPEVTQTPSHQVTQMGQEVILRCVPISNHLYFYWYRQILGQKVEFLVSFYNNEISEKSEIFDDQFSVERPDGSNFTLKIRSTKLEDSAMYFCASSEGAGRTYNSPLHFGNGTRLTVT.

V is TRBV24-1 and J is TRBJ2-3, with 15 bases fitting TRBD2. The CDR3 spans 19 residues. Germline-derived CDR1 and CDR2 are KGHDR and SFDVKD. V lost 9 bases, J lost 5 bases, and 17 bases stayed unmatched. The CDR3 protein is CATARGQGRTSGRVDTQYF. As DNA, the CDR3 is TGTGCCACCGCACGGGGACAGGGTAGGACTAGCGGGAGGGTAGATACGCAGTATTTT.

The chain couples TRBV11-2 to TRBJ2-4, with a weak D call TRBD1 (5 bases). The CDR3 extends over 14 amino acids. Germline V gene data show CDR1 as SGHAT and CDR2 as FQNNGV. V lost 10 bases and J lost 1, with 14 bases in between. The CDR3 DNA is TGTGCCACCAGGGTGGCACTGGCCAAAAACATTCAGTACTTC. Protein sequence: CATRVALAKNIQYF.

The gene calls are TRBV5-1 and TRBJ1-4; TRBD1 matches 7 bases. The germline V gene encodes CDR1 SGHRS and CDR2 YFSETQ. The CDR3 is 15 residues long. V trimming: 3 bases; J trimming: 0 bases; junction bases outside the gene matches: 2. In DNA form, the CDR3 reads TGCGCCAGCAGCTCCCAGGGGGCAACTAATGAAAAACTGTTTTTT. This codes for CASSSQGATNEKLFF.

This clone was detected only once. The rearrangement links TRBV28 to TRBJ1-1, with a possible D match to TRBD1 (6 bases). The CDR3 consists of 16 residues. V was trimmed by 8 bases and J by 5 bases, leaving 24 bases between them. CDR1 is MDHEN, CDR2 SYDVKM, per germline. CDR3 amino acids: CASGTSLLIQRTEAFF. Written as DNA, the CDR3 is TGTGCCAGCGGGACATCCCTTTTGATTCAAAGGACTGAAGCTTTCTTT.

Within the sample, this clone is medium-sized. The CDR3 sequence: CATSTGTDTGELFF. In DNA, the CDR3 is TGTGCCACCAGCACCGGGACCGACACCGGGGAGCTGTTTTTT. The rearrangement joins TRBV15 to TRBJ2-2; TRBD1 or TRBD2 may be the D gene (5 bases each). Between the trimmed V and J ends, which lost 4 bases and 3 bases, there was a span of 9 bases. Germline CDR1 reads LNHNV; CDR2 reads YYDKDF (reference sequence). The CDR3 extends over 14 amino acids.

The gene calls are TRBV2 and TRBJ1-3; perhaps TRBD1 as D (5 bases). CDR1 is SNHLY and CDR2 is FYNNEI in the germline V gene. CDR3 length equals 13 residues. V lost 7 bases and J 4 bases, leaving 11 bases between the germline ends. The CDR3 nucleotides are TGTGCCAGCATGGGGGACGGAGGAAACACCATATATTTT. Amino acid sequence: CASMGDGGNTIYF.